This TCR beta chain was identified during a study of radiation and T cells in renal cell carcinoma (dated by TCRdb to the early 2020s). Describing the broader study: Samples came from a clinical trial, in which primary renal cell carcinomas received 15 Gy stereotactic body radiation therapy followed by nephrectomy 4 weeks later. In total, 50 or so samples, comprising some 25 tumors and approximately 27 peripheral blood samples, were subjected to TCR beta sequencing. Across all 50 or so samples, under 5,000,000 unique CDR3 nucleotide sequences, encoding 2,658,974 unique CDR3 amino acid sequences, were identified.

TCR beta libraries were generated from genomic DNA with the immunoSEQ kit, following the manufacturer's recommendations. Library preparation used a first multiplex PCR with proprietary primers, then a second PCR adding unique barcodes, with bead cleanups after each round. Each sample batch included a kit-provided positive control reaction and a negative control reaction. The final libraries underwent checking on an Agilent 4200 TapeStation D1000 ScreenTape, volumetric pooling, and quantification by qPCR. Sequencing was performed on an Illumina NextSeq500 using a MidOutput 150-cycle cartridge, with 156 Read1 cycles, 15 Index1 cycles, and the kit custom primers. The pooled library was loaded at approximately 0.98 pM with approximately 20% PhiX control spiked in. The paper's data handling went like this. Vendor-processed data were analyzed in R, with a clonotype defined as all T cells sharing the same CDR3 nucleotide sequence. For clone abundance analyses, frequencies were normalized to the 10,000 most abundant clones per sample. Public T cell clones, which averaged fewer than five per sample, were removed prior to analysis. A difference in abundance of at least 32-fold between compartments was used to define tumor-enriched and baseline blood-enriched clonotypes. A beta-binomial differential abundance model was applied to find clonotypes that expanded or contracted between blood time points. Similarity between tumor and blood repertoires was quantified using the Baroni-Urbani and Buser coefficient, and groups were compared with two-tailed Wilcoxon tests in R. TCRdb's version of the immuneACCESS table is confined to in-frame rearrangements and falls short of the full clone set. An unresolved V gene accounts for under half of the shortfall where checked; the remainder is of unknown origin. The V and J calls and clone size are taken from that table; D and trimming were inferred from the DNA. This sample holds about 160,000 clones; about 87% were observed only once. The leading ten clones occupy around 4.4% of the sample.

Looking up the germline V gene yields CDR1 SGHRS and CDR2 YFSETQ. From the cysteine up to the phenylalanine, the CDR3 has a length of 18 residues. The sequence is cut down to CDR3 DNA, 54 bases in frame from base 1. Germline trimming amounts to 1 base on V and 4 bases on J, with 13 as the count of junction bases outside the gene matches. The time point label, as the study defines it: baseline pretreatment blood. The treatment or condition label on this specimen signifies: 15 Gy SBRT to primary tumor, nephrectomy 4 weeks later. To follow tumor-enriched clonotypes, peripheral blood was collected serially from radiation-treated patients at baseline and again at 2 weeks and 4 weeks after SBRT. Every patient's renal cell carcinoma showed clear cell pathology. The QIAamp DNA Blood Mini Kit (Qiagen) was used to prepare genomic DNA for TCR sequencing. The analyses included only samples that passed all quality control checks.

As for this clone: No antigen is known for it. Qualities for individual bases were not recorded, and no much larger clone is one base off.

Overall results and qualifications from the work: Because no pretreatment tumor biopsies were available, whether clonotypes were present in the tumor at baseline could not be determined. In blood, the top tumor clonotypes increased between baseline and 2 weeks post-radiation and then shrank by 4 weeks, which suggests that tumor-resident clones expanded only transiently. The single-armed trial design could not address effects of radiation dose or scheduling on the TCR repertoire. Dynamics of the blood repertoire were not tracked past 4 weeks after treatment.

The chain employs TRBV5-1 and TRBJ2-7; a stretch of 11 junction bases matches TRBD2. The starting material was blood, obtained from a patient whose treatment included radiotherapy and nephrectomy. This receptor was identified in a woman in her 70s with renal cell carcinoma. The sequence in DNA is TGCGCCAGCAGCTTGAGGGCCCCTACTAGCGGGGGAACTTACGAGCAGTACTTC. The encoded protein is CASSLRAPTSGGTYEQYF.